These T cell receptor beta chains were read from a single sample in a study of human T cells and chemical hapten exposure. From the RACE reads, TCRdb called clonotypes with MiXCR, one entry per CDR3 protein. The table has roughly 34,000 distinct CDR3 sequences, 5% to 7% seen once. Specimen: whole blood, collected in connection with sensitization to the hapten diphenylcyclopropenone (DPC). These receptors were obtained from a woman in her twenties or thirties with alopecia areata. Some clones in this sample may be carry-over from other donors' samples. CDR3s include the opening cysteine and the closing phenylalanine or tryptophan. The order of the fields is V gene, J gene, D gene, clone size, CDR3 protein, CDR3 DNA. A D gene is named only where the DNA matches it firmly. Some rows have no size entry. The others give once, few or many, or a class for an expanded clone.

TRBV7-9	TRBJ1-1	-	many	CASSRGTNTEAFF	TGTGCCAGCAGCCGCGGAACGAACACTGAAGCTTTCTTT
TRBV12-3/TRBV12-4	TRBJ2-5	TRBD2	few	CASSPGLGGETQYF	TGTGCCAGCAGTCCGGGACTAGGGGGAGAGACCCAGTACTTC
TRBV29-1	TRBJ2-3	-	many	CSAAGTQTTDTQYF	TGCAGCGCCGCCGGGACACAGACCACAGATACGCAGTATTTT
TRBV2	TRBJ1-6	-	few	CASSGNNSPLHF	TGTGCCAGCAGCGGTAATAATTCACCCCTCCACTTT
TRBV7-8	TRBJ2-3	-	medium-sized	CASSLGTSGDTQYF	TGTGCCAGCAGCTTAGGGACCAGCGGAGATACGCAGTATTTT
TRBV3-1	TRBJ1-6	-	many	CASSMRGAYNSPLHF	TGTGCCAGCAGTATGCGGGGGGCCTATAATTCACCCCTCCACTTT
TRBV5-5	TRBJ1-6	-	-	CASSLSYNSPLHF	TGTGCCAGCAGCTTGAGCTATAATTCACCCCTCCACTTT
TRBV5-8	TRBJ2-3	-	few	CASSRSRTHPDTQYF	TGTGCCAGCAGCCGATCCAGGACGCACCCAGATACGCAGTATTTT
TRBV5-1	TRBJ2-5	-	many	CASSLGSGLGETQYF	TGCGCCAGCAGCTTGGGTTCAGGGCTGGGAGAGACCCAGTACTTC
TRBV12-3/TRBV12-4	TRBJ2-3	-	few	CASSSGTPDTQYF	TGTGCCAGCAGTTCGGGGACCCCAGATACGCAGTATTTT
TRBV19	TRBJ1-5	-	many	CASRSFPGQPQHF	TGTGCCAGTAGGAGCTTTCCGGGTCAGCCCCAGCATTTT
TRBV7-2	TRBJ1-5	-	-	CASSSRANQPQHF	TGTGCCAGCAGCTCAAGGGCAAATCAGCCCCAGCATTTT
TRBV2	TRBJ1-2	-	few	CASMGEPDGYTF	TGTGCCAGCATGGGTGAGCCGGATGGCTACACCTTC
TRBV30	TRBJ1-5	TRBD1	-	CAWTRPGTGANQPQHF	TGTGCCTGGACCCGTCCCGGGACAGGGGCTAATCAGCCCCAGCATTTT
TRBV12-3/TRBV12-4	TRBJ2-6	-	few	CASRTSSGANVLTF	TGTGCCAGCAGGACGAGCTCTGGGGCCAACGTCCTGACTTTC
TRBV27	TRBJ2-2	-	-	CASSLLLGPSNTGELFF	TGTGCCAGCAGCCTACTCCTGGGACCGTCGAACACCGGGGAGCTGTTTTTT
TRBV5-4	TRBJ1-1	-	-	CASSPRRGPDTEAFF	TGTGCCAGCAGCCCGCGGCGGGGACCGGACACTGAAGCTTTCTTT
TRBV7-2	TRBJ2-3	TRBD2	many	CASSRGGRVTDTQYF	TGTGCCAGCAGCCGGGGGGGCAGGGTCACAGATACGCAGTATTTT
TRBV7-2	TRBJ2-7	TRBD1	many	CASSLAGTGYEQYF	TGTGCCAGCAGCTTAGCGGGGACAGGCTACGAGCAGTACTTC
TRBV20-1	TRBJ1-1	TRBD1	-	CSARDLAPGQGGQAAFF	TGCAGTGCTAGAGATTTAGCTCCGGGACAGGGAGGTCAAGCAGCTTTCTTT
TRBV4-3	TRBJ2-3	-	many	CASSQEAGSADTQYF	TGCGCCAGCAGCCAAGAGGCGGGGAGCGCAGATACGCAGTATTTT
TRBV4-2	TRBJ1-1	-	many	CASSQVSTRTNTEAFF	TGTGCCAGCAGCCAAGTTAGTACGCGCACTAACACTGAAGCTTTCTTT
TRBV7-2	TRBJ1-4	-	-	CASSLEGRANEKLFF	TGTGCCAGCAGCTTGGAGGGAAGGGCTAATGAAAAACTGTTTTTT
TRBV6-5	TRBJ2-1	-	many	CASTQGGLGYNEQFF	TGTGCCAGCACCCAAGGGGGACTGGGGTACAATGAGCAGTTCTTC
TRBV28	TRBJ1-1	TRBD1	-	CASSLPTGGWTEAFF	TGTGCCAGCAGTTTACCCACAGGGGGCTGGACTGAAGCTTTCTTT
TRBV24-1	TRBJ2-5	-	few	CATGDSGTSQETQYF	TGTGCCACGGGGGATTCGGGGACATCCCAAGAGACCCAGTACTTC
TRBV10-3	TRBJ1-1	-	few	CAISETDTSSGAFF	TGTGCCATCAGTGAGACAGACACCTCTTCAGGGGCTTTCTTT
TRBV27	TRBJ2-3	-	many	CASRGWDTDTQYF	TGTGCCAGCAGGGGCTGGGACACAGATACGCAGTATTTT
TRBV2	TRBJ2-7	-	many	CASRGRDVYEQYF	TGTGCCAGTCGTGGAAGGGATGTCTACGAGCAGTACTTC
TRBV2	TRBJ2-4	-	-	CASRTDSENIQYF	TGTGCCAGCCGCACGGACAGTGAAAACATTCAGTACTTC
TRBV18	TRBJ1-1	-	many	CASSPRSPQGGLNTEAFF	TGTGCCAGCTCACCTCGGTCCCCACAGGGCGGGTTGAATACTGAAGCTTTCTTT
TRBV14	TRBJ2-5	-	few	CASSQANRGSETQYF	TGTGCCAGCAGCCAAGCAAATCGGGGATCGGAGACCCAGTACTTC
TRBV7-7	TRBJ2-6	TRBD1	many	CASSLNRGSGANVLTF	TGTGCCAGCAGCTTAAACAGGGGCTCTGGGGCCAACGTCCTGACTTTC
TRBV28	TRBJ1-1	-	few	CASSLGPGAFF	TGTGCCAGCAGCCTGGGGCCTGGAGCTTTCTTT
TRBV7-6	TRBJ1-3	TRBD1	-	CASSPGQGRYTIYF	TGTGCCAGCAGCCCGGGACAGGGGAGATACACCATATATTTT
TRBV12-5	TRBJ1-3	TRBD1	-	CASGLEGANTIYF	TGTGCTAGTGGTTTAGAGGGGGCTAACACCATATATTTT
TRBV29-1	TRBJ2-5	-	many	CSVEDRGSPTQYF	TGCAGCGTTGAAGATCGAGGCAGTCCCACCCAGTACTTC
TRBV28	TRBJ2-7	-	-	CASSPRDLYEQYF	TGTGCCAGCAGTCCTAGGGACTTGTACGAGCAGTACTTC
TRBV28	TRBJ2-7	TRBD2	few	CASRSGGTYEQYF	TGTGCCAGCAGGTCGGGGGGGACCTACGAGCAGTACTTC
TRBV7-2	TRBJ2-7	TRBD2	few	CASSLDGGASREQYF	TGTGCCAGCAGCTTAGACGGGGGGGCGAGCCGCGAGCAGTACTTC
TRBV20-1	TRBJ2-3	-	-	CSARAGALRETQYF	TGCAGTGCTAGAGCGGGGGCTTTACGGGAGACGCAGTATTTT
TRBV20-1	TRBJ2-4	-	many	CSAPSLKGGDIQYF	TGCAGTGCTCCAAGCCTAAAGGGGGGAGACATTCAGTACTTC
TRBV5-6	TRBJ1-1	-	few	CASSFGGGWNTEAFF	TGTGCCAGCAGCTTTGGGGGGGGGTGGAACACTGAAGCTTTCTTT
TRBV29-1	TRBJ1-1	-	many	CSARRGLSNTEAFF	TGCAGCGCCCGGCGGGGGCTGTCGAACACTGAAGCTTTCTTT
TRBV7-2	TRBJ2-3	-	many	CASTPGLITDTQYF	TGTGCCAGCACCCCAGGACTGATCACAGATACGCAGTATTTT
TRBV20-1	TRBJ1-1	-	few	CSARVSHGAEAFF	TGCAGTGCTAGAGTCTCTCACGGGGCTGAAGCTTTCTTT
TRBV6-2/TRBV6-3	TRBJ2-3	-	many	CASSYSNRDTQYF	TGTGCCAGCAGTTACTCGAATAGAGATACGCAGTATTTT
TRBV7-9	TRBJ2-5	-	few	CASSLDDHSRQETQYF	TGTGCCAGCAGCTTAGACGATCACAGCCGCCAAGAGACCCAGTACTTC
TRBV7-9	TRBJ1-5	TRBD1	-	CASSLYGQGDNQPQHF	TGTGCCAGCAGCTTATATGGACAGGGAGACAATCAGCCCCAGCATTTT
TRBV5-1	TRBJ1-6	-	-	CASSLGAEYNSPLHF	TGCGCCAGCAGCTTGGGGGCAGAGTATAATTCACCCCTCCACTTT
TRBV7-6	TRBJ2-1	TRBD1	many	CASSLGDSFYNEQFF	TGTGCCAGCAGCTTAGGGGACAGCTTCTACAATGAGCAGTTCTTC
TRBV20-1	TRBJ1-4	-	many	CSARDQGPNEKLFF	TGCAGTGCTAGAGATCAGGGCCCTAATGAAAAACTGTTTTTT
TRBV5-7	TRBJ1-1	-	-	CASSLAARMNTEAFF	TGTGCCAGCAGCTTGGCCGCCCGAATGAACACTGAAGCTTTCTTT
TRBV20-1	TRBJ1-5	-	few	CSARENTNQPQHF	TGCAGTGCTAGAGAGAACACTAATCAGCCCCAGCATTTT